The next 11 T cell receptor beta chains were all read from a single sample in a study of blood T cell repertoires in COVID-19. Generated by immunoSEQ multiplex PCR, the TCRdb table keeps only in-frame clones and is missing some. The data show approximately 74,000 clones, approximately 80% seen once. The sequenced sample consisted of peripheral blood. These TCRs come from a man older than 75 with active or convalescent COVID-19.

The gene calls are TRBV27 and TRBJ2-1, with 8 bases fitting TRBD1. From germline, CDR1 is MNHEY and CDR2 SMNVEV (reference sequence). The CDR3 length is 15 residues. V dropped 3 bases and J dropped 9; count of bases not matched to a gene: 10. CDR3 sequence (DNA): TGTGCCAGCAGTTTTCGAGACAGGGGACGAAGTGAGCAGTTCTTC. Its protein product is CASSFRDRGRSEQFF.

J is TRBJ1-5 and V is TRBV5-1; 9 nucleotides line up with TRBD1. The CDR3 is made up of 15 amino acids. The germline gives CDR1 SGHRS, CDR2 YFSETQ. After removal of 4 bases from V and 7 bases from J, the junction contained 9 bases not matched to a gene. The CDR3 nucleotides read TGCGCCAGCAGCCGCGGGACAGGGCGATACCAGCCCCAGCATTTT. Encoded protein: CASSRGTGRYQPQHF.

This chain uses TRBV28 with TRBJ1-5; 8 nucleotides line up with TRBD1. CDR1 is MDHEN, CDR2 SYDVKM, per germline. The trim removed 2 bases at V and 0 bases at J, leaving 6 bases unmatched. This CDR3 is 17 amino acids long. The CDR3: CASSLGTGGNSNQPQHF. CDR3 nucleotides: TGTGCCAGCAGTTTAGGAACAGGGGGGAATAGCAATCAGCCCCAGCATTTT.

The V and J genes are TRBV7-2 and TRBJ2-7; 9 nucleotides agree with TRBD1. After removal of 4 bases from V and 6 bases from J, the junction contained 10 bases not matched to a gene. Germline-derived CDR1 and CDR2 are SGHTA and FQGNSA. This CDR3 contains 15 residues. Written as DNA, the CDR3 is TGTGCCAGCAGCTCTCCGGGACAGGGTAAGCGCGAGCAGTACTTC. This translates into CASSSPGQGKREQYF.

The CDR3 bases are TGTGCCAGCGGGCGGCGGGACGGAGAGACCCAGTACTTC. Translation: CASGRRDGETQYF. The V and J genes are TRBV6-5 and TRBJ2-5, with a possible D match to TRBD2 (6 bases). CDR1 MNHEY and CDR2 SVGAGI come from the germline V gene. V was pared by 8 bases and J by 4 bases, with 14 bases between. The CDR3 is made up of 13 amino acids.

The V and J genes are TRBV19 and TRBJ2-1; 14 nucleotides align to TRBD2. V shed 3 bases, J shed 4 bases, and the junction held 5 bases outside the gene matches. CDR3 size: 17 residues. The V gene's germline CDR1 is LNHDA and CDR2 SQIVND (reference sequence). CDR3 coding DNA: TGTGCCAGTAGTATTAGGACTAGCGGGGGGTGGTACAATGAGCAGTTCTTC. It is translated as CASSIRTSGGWYNEQFF.

This chain uses TRBV5-1 with TRBJ2-1, with TRBD1 matching 7 bases. In germline, CDR1 is SGHRS, CDR2 YFSETQ. After removal of 7 bases from V and 0 bases from J, the junction contained 7 bases not matched to a gene. The CDR3 sequence is 15 residues long. The CDR3, as DNA: TGCGCCAGCGTATCGACAGGGAGCTCCTACAATGAGCAGTTCTTC. It translates to CASVSTGSSYNEQFF.

The chain combines TRBV28 with TRBJ1-4; the D is unclear. CDR1 is MDHEN, CDR2 SYDVKM, per germline. V shed 4 bases and J shed 8 bases, with 8 bases lying between them. The CDR3 length is 12 residues. The CDR3 DNA sequence: TGTGCCAGCAGTTCCCGCCTAGAAAAACTGTTTTTT. Protein sequence: CASSSRLEKLFF.

The chain combines TRBV29-1 with TRBJ2-5, with 8 bases matching TRBD1. Trimming took 5 bases from V and 4 from J; bases not matched to a gene: 6. CDR1 SQVTM and CDR2 ANQGSEA come from the germline V gene. This CDR3 region has 13 residues. The CDR3 spells CSVRTGSLETQYF. The CDR3 DNA is TGCAGCGTTAGGACAGGGTCCCTAGAGACCCAGTACTTC.

This clone has just a few counts. The rearrangement links TRBV3-1 (or the pseudogene TRBV3-2) to TRBJ2-1; D may be TRBD2 (5 bases). Germline values: CDR1 LGHDT, CDR2 YNNKEL (reference sequence). Deletions cut 2 bases from V and 9 bases from J, with 5 bases between. CDR3 length equals 11 residues. In nucleotides, the CDR3 is TGTGCCAGCAGCCAAAGCGGTGAGCAGTTCTTC. Its protein is CASSQSGEQFF.

In its sample, this clone was seen once. V usage is TRBV28 and J usage is TRBJ1-5; maybe TRBD1 (6 bases). V lost 1 base, J lost 3 bases, and 10 bases lay in between. CDR1 is MDHEN, CDR2 SYDVKM, per germline. The CDR3 extends over 15 amino acids. CDR3 DNA sequence: TGTGCCAGCAGTTTATTAACAGGGCCCAATCAGCCCCAGCATTTT. The encoded protein is CASSLLTGPNQPQHF.